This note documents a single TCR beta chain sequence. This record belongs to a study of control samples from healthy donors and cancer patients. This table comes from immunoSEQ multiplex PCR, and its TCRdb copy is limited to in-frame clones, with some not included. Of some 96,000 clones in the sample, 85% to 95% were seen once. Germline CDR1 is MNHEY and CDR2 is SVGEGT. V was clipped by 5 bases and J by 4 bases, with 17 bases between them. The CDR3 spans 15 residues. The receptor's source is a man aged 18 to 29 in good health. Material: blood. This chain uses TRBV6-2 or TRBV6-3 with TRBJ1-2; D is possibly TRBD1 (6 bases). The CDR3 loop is CASSHGTTNPYGYTF. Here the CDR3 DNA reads TGTGCCAGCAGTCACGGGACAACGAACCCCTATGGCTACACCTTC.